This T cell receptor (beta chain) was sequenced during a study of monozygotic twins with inflammatory bowel disease. The CDR3 runs 13 residues. TCRdb re-called the 5' RACE reads and catalogs CDR3 proteins one per entry, DNA excluded. The table lists some 300,000 distinct CDR3 sequences. The J gene is TRBJ2-2, the V gene TRBV12-3 or TRBV12-4. Sequenced: blood. The sequence was collected from a human donor with ulcerative colitis or Crohn's disease, or a healthy co-twin of an affected twin (not recorded which). This chain's CDR3 is CASGRWNTGELFF.